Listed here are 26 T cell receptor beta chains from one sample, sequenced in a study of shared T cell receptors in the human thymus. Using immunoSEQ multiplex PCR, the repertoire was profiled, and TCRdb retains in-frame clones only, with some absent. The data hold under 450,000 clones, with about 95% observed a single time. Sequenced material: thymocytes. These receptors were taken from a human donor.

CDR3 amino acids: CASSFLLARGDEQFF. The CDR3 DNA follows: TGTGCCAGCAGCTTCCTCCTAGCGAGAGGCGATGAGCAGTTCTTC. The V and J genes are TRBV11-2 and TRBJ2-1, with a possible D match to TRBD2 (6 bases). This CDR3 spans 15 amino acids. Trimming shortened V by 3 bases and J by 8 bases, and 17 bases separated the two germline ends. The germline V gene has CDR1 SGHAT and CDR2 FQNNGV.

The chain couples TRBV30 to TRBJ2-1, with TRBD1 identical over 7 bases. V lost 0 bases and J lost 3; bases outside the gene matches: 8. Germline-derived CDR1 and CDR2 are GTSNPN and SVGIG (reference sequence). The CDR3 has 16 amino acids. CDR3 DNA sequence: TGTGCCTGGAGTGTATTCGAGGGGGCGGGCTACAATGAGCAGTTCTTC. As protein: CAWSVFEGAGYNEQFF.

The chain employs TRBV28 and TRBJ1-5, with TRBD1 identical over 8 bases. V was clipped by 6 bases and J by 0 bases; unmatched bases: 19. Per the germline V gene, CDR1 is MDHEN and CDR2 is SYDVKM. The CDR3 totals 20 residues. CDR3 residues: CASRPMTDRGQAYSNQPQHF. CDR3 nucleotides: TGTGCCAGCAGGCCCATGACAGACAGGGGCCAGGCTTATAGCAATCAGCCCCAGCATTTT.

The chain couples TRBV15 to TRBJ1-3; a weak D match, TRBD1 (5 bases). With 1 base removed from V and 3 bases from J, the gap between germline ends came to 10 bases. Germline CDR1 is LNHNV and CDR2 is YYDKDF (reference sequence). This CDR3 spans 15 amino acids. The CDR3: CATSRVSGGGNTIYF. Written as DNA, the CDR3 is TGTGCCACCAGCAGAGTTTCGGGGGGTGGAAACACCATATATTTT.

CDR3 residues: CASSLVRDQPQHF. The CDR3 bases are TGTGCCAGCAGTTTAGTCAGGGATCAGCCCCAGCATTTT. The rearrangement uses TRBV28 and TRBJ1-5; D perhaps matches TRBD1 (5 bases). Trimming left V 2 bases short and J 5 bases short, with 7 bases between. CDR1 and CDR2 from the germline V gene are MDHEN and SYDVKM. CDR3 size: 13 residues.

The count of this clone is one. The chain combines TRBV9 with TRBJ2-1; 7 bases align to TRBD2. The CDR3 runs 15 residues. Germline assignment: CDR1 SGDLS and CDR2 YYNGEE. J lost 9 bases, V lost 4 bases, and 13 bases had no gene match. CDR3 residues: CASSPRGGGVSEQFF. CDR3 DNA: TGTGCCAGCAGCCCGCGAGGTGGGGGGGTTAGTGAGCAGTTCTTC.

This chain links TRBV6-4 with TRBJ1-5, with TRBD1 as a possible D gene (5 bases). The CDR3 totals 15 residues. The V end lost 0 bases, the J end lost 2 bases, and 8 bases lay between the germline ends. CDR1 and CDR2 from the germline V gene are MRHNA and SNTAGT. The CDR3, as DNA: TGTGCCAGCAGTGACTCCGACAGCGGCAATCAGCCCCAGCATTTT. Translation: CASSDSDSGNQPQHF.

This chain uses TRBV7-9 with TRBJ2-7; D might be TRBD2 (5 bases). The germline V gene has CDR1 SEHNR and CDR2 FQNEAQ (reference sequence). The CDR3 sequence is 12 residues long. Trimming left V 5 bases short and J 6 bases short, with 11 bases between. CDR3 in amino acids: CASSPRGAEQYF. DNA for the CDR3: TGTGCCAGCAGCCCTCGGGGTGCCGAGCAGTACTTC.

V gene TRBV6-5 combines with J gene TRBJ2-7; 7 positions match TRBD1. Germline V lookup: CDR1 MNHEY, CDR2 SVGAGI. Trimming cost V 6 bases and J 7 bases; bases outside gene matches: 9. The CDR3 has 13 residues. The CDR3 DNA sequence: TGTGCCAGCAGAGGAGGACAGGTTGGGGAGCAGTACTTC. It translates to CASRGGQVGEQYF.

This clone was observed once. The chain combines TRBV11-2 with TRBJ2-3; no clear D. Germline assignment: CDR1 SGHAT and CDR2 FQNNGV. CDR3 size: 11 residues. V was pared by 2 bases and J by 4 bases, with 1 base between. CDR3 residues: CASSLPDTQYF. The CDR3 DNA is TGTGCCAGCAGCTTACCAGATACGCAGTATTTT. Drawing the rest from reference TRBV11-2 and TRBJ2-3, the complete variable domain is EAGVAQSPRYKIIEKRQSVAFWCNPISGHATLYWYQQILGQGPKLLIQFQNNGVVDDSQLPKDRFSAERLKGVDSTLKIQPAKLEDSAVYLCASSLPDTQYFGPGTRLTVL.

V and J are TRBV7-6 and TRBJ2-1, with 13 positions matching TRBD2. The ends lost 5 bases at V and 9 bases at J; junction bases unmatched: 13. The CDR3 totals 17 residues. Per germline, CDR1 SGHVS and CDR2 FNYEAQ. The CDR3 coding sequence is TGTGCCAGCAGCCCAAAAGGACTAGCGGGAGAGAGCGGTGAGCAGTTCTTC. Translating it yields CASSPKGLAGESGEQFF.

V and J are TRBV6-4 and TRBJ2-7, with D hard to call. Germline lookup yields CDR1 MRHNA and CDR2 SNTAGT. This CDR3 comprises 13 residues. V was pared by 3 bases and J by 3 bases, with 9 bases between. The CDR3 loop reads CASSEHAHYEQYF. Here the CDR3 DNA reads TGTGCCAGCAGTGAGCACGCTCACTACGAGCAGTACTTC.

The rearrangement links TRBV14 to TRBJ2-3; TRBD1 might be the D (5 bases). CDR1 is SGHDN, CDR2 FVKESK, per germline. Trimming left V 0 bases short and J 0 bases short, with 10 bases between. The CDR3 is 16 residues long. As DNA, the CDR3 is TGTGCCAGCAGCCAAGATTCAGGGATTAGCACAGATACGCAGTATTTT. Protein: CASSQDSGISTDTQYF.

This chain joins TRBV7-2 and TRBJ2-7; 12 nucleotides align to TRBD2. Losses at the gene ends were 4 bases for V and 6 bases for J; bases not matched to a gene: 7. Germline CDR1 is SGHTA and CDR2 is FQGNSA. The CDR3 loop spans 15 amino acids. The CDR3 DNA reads TGTGCCAGCAGCTCTCCACCGACTAGCGGGAGCGAGCAGTACTTC. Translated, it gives CASSSPPTSGSEQYF.

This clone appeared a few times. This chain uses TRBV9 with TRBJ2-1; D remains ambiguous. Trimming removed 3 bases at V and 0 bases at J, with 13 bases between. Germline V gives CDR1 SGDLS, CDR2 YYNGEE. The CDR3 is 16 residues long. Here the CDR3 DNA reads TGTGCCAGCAGCGCTTTAATGTCTAGCTCCTACAATGAGCAGTTCTTC. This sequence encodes CASSALMSSSYNEQFF.

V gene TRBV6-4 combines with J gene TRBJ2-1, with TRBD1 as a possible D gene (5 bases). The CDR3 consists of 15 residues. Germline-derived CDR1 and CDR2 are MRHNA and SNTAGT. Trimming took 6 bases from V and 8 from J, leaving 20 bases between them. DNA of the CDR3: TGTGCCAGCAGCGCAACAGGTAACCCGTACCATGAGCAGTTCTTC. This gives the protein CASSATGNPYHEQFF.

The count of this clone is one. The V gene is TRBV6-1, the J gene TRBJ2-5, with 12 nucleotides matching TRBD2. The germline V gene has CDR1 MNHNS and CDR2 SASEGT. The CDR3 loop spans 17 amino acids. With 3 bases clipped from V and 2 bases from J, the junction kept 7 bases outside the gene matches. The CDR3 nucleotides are TGTGCCAGCAGTGAGGGGCTAGCGGGAGGGGGACAAGAGACCCAGTACTTC. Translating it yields CASSEGLAGGGQETQYF.

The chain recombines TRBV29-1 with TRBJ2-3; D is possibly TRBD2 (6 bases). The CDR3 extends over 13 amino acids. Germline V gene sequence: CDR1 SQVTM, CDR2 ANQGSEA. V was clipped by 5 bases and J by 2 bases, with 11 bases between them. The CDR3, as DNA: TGCAGCGTTCGGGAGAGGCCCACAGATACGCAGTATTTT. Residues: CSVRERPTDTQYF.

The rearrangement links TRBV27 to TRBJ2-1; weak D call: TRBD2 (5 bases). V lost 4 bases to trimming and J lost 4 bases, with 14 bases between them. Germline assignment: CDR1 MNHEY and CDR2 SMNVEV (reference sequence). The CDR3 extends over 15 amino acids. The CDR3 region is CASSSGLGSYNEQFF. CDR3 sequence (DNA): TGTGCCAGCAGTTCAGGACTCGGTTCATACAATGAGCAGTTCTTC.

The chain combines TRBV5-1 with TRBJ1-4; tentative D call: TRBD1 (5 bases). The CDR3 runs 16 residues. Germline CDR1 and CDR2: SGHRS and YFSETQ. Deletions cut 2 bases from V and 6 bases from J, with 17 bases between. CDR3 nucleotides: TGCGCCAGCAGCTTCTCAACTGACAGCCCTTATGAAAAACTGTTTTTT. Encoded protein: CASSFSTDSPYEKLFF. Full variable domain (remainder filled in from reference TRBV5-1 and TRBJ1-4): KAGVTQTPRYLIKTRGQQVTLSCSPISGHRSVSWYQQTPGQGLQFLFEYFSETQRNKGNFPGRFSGRQFSNSRSEMNVSTLELGDSALYLCASSFSTDSPYEKLFFGSGTQLSVL.

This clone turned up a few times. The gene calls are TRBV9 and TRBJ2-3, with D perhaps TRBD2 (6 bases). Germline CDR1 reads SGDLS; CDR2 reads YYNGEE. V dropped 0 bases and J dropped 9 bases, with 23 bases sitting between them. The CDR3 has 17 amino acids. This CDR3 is CASSVALAGPPRNTQYF. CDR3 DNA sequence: TGTGCCAGCAGCGTAGCCCTGGCGGGGCCCCCCCGGAACACGCAGTATTTT.

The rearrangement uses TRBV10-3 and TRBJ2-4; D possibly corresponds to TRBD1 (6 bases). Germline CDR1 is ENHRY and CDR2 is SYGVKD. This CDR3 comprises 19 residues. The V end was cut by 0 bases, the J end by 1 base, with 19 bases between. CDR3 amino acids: CAISESGRPMRGAKNIQYF. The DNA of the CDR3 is TGTGCCATCAGTGAGTCTGGCAGGCCCATGAGGGGGGCCAAAAACATTCAGTACTTC.

CDR3 amino acids: CASSVGPRLTEAFF. CDR3 bases: TGTGCCAGCAGCGTAGGACCGCGTCTCACTGAAGCTTTCTTT. The J gene is TRBJ1-1, the V gene TRBV9, with D unclear. The CDR3 covers 14 residues. V gave up 0 bases and J gave up 4 bases, with 10 bases separating them. Germline assignment: CDR1 SGDLS and CDR2 YYNGEE.

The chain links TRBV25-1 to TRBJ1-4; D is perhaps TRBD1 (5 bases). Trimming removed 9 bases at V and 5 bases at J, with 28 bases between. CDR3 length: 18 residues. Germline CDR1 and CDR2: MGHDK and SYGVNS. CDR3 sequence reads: CASTSQENPATENEKLFF. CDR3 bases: TGTGCCAGTACCTCACAGGAGAACCCAGCCACCGAAAATGAAAAACTGTTTTTT.

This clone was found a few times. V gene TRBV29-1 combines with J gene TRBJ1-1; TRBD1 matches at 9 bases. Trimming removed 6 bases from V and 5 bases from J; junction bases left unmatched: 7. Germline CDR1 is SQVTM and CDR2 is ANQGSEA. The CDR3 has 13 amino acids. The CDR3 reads CSVGDRERTEAFF. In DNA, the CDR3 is TGCAGCGTCGGGGACAGGGAAAGGACTGAAGCTTTCTTT.

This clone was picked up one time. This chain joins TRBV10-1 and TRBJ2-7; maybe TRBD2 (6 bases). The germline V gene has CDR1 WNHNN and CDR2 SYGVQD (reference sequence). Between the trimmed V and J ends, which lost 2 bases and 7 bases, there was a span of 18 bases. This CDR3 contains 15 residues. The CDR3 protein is CASSEQAGIPTEQYF. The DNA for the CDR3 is TGCGCCAGCAGTGAGCAGGCGGGAATTCCTACGGAGCAGTACTTC.